This T cell receptor (beta chain) was observed in a study of blood T cells in healthy people across ages. After removal of 10 bases from V and 1 base from J, the junction contained 10 bases not matched to a gene. The CDR3 has 16 amino acids. CDR1 is SEHNR and CDR2 is FQNEAQ in the germline V gene (reference sequence). Regarding the study as a whole: Getting older went along with TCR beta diversity per million T cells dropping roughly linearly.

Using a J-beta primer mix together with a sample-barcoded 5' primer, a second PCR was run for about 6 to 11 cycles. In TCRdb, the 5' RACE reads were re-called with MiXCR into one record per CDR3 protein. The data show 850,000 to 1,300,000 distinct CDR3 sequences, under 55% seen once. Only a few counts were recorded for this clonotype. Its antigen is still unknown. The receptor comes from a woman in her sixties or seventies in good health. The gene calls are TRBV7-9 and TRBJ2-6; 7 nucleotides agree with TRBD1. The sequenced sample was blood. CDR3 nucleotides: TGTGCCATCGATCGGACAGGAGAATCTGGGGCCAACGTCCTGACTTTC. This codes for CAIDRTGESGANVLTF.